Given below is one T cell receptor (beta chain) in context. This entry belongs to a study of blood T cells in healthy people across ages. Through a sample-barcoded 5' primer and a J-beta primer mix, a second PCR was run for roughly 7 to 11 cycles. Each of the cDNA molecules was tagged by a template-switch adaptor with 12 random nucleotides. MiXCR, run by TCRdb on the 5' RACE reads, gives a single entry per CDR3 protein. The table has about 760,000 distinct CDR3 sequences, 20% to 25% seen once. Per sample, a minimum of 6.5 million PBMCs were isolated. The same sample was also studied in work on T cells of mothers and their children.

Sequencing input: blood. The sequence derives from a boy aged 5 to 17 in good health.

The CDR3 nucleotides are TGTGCCAGCAGTTTGGAAAGACTAGCTATGGAGACCCAGTACTTC. The encoded protein is CASSLERLAMETQYF. The V call is TRBV27, the J call TRBJ2-5; 7 bases are a match to TRBD2. This CDR3 contains 15 residues. Unmatched junction bases numbered 9, after V lost 3 bases and J lost 5 bases. Germline V gene data show CDR1 as MNHEY and CDR2 as SMNVEV (reference sequence).